This T cell receptor beta chain is drawn from a study of response to subunit inactivated influenza vaccine (dated by TCRdb to between 2017 and 2018). Some background on the complete study: Deep quantitative T cell receptor repertoire profiling was used in the study to track responses to a trivalent subunit inactivated influenza vaccine.

Library creation used RT-PCR. Sequencer: Illumina HiSeq 2500. TCRdb itself trimmed the public reads at Q25 with fastp, ran MiXCR and retained productive beta chains. One record per CDR3 amino acid sequence lists the most common genes and DNA. For this sample there are about 180,000 distinct CDR3 sequences; 7.5% to 10% appear just once. The ten largest clones take up around 9.9% of the sample. Inclusive of the bounding cysteine and phenylalanine, the CDR3 is 12 residues long. Only the CDR3 region is kept as DNA, spanning 36 bases read in frame from base 1. CDR1 DFQATT and CDR2 SNEGSKA were looked up in the germline V gene (reference sequence). The junction shows trimming of 6 bases on V and 2 bases on J, plus 11 bases between the germline ends. This clonotype occurred many times. Its antigen remains unidentified. Qualities for individual bases were not recorded, and no much larger clone is one base off.

Results the study describes overall, beyond this receptor: It was suggested by the authors that each seasonal influenza vaccination may recruit only a limited number of new T cells.

The starting material was non-naive T cells sorted from PBMCs, obtained on the day of vaccination. This specimen's cell subset or site label, interpreted: memory T cell fraction. This receptor was taken from a man aged 45 to 65 who received an inactivated influenza vaccine. Donor details come from another sample of the same person, matched by shared clones. This chain joins TRBV20-1 to TRBJ2-7; TRBD1 is a possible D gene, resting on 6 matching bases. The DNA is as follows: TGCAGTGCACTACAGGGAACCTACGAGCAGTACTTC. Translated, this gives CSALQGTYEQYF.